This T cell receptor beta chain was found in a study of metastatic and nonmetastatic thyroid tumors. In the study overall: From malignant and benign thyroid patients, repertoires in blood and in tumor or nodule tissue were compared. Whole-study results and caveats: Significantly higher TCR beta diversity was reportedly seen in malignant thyroid tumors than benign nodules, in blood and tumor.

Germline-derived CDR1 and CDR2 are DFQATT and SNEGSKA (reference sequence). The CDR3 covers 15 residues. Trimming took off 0 bases at V and 8 bases at J, with 16 bases between the two ends. The entire patient cohort was treatment-naive prior to thyroid surgery. Regarding this clone: Its antigen is not identified.

In the original workflow: Using the CDR3 differences seen across clinicopathological groups, the authors built a distant-metastasis classifier for papillary thyroid cancer, which was meant to discriminate distant-metastatic patients. TCRdb re-clonotyped the PCR reads via MiXCR. TCRdb's processing, not the authors', yielded these V and J calls. The table includes tens of thousands of clones, under 30% detected once. The material sequenced was blood. The TCR sequence derives from a male donor with papillary thyroid cancer or a benign thyroid nodule (not recorded which). Some clones in this sample may be carry-over from other donors' samples. The genes are TRBV20-1 and TRBJ2-2; the D call may be TRBD1 or TRBD2 (5 bases each). This CDR3 reads CSARDLQGESGELFF. CDR3 coding DNA: TGCAGTGCTAGAGATCTTCAGGGAGAATCGGGGGAGCTGTTTTTT.